This T cell receptor beta chain was sequenced in a study of blood T cell repertoires in COVID-19. Across the whole study: The United States, Italy and Spain provided the acute and convalescent COVID-19 samples. Sample material is recorded as cDNA or gDNA derived from T cells, B-cell-depleted T cells, or PBMCs.

Per the study methods: Amplifying reference gene primers gave estimates of nucleated cell counts. Here immunoSEQ multiplex PCR was the method, and the copy in TCRdb shows in-frame clones only, minus some. The D gene and trimming were derived from the DNA, and the V and J assignments and clone size from that table. The sample lists about 62,000 clones; more than 75% were seen once. The V gene end was trimmed by 6 bases and the J gene end by 7 bases; junction bases not matched to a gene: 2. There are 12 residues in the CDR3. Germline V gives CDR1 SNHLY, CDR2 FYNNEI. The receptor was isolated from a human donor in a cohort sampled during active COVID-19. The genes are TRBV2 and TRBJ1-4; 7 positions agree with TRBD1. Sequencing was carried out using peripheral blood. The chain's CDR3 is CASRGQPEKLFF. The CDR3 DNA follows: TGTGCCAGCAGGGGACAGCCTGAAAAACTGTTTTTT.